This T cell receptor beta chain comes out of a study of blood T cell repertoires in COVID-19. In the study overall: Acute and convalescent COVID-19 specimens originated in the United States, Italy and Spain. T cells, B-cell-depleted T cells, or PBMCs supplied cDNA or gDNA.

Per the authors' pipeline: The assay estimated nucleated cells by amplifying reference gene primers. Measured with immunoSEQ multiplex PCR; TCRdb has only the in-frame clones, and not every one. V, J and clone size reflect that table, while D and trimming were determined from the DNA. The sample contains some 230,000 clones, 83% of which appear only once. The source material was peripheral blood. The receptor comes from a woman aged 45-60 years with acute or convalescent COVID-19.

The CDR3 sequence is CASSKNPGSSNYGYTF. CDR3 in DNA: TGTGCCAGTAGTAAAAATCCAGGGTCTTCTAACTATGGCTACACCTTC. The rearrangement links TRBV19 to TRBJ1-2; a possible D gene is TRBD1 (5 bases). CDR3 length: 16 residues. V shed 4 bases and J shed 0 bases, with 15 bases lying between them. The V gene's germline CDR1 is LNHDA and CDR2 SQIVND (reference sequence). The full variable domain, in which reference TRBV19 and TRBJ1-2 provide the parts outside the CDR3, is DGGITQSPKYLFRKEGQNVTLSCEQNLNHDAMYWYRQDPGQGLRLIYYSQIVNDFQKGDIAEGYSVSREKKESFPLTVTSAQKNPTAFYLCASSKNPGSSNYGYTFGSGTRLTVV.